This passage covers 18 T cell receptor beta chains from one sample sequenced in a study of blood T cell repertoires in COVID-19. Using immunoSEQ multiplex PCR, the repertoire was profiled, and TCRdb retains in-frame clones only, with some absent. This sample yields about 97,000 clones, of which around 90% are seen a single time; 15% to 20% belongs to the top ten. Input material: peripheral blood. These receptors were obtained from a man aged 45-65 years with acute or convalescent COVID-19.

The chain employs TRBV25-1 and TRBJ2-2; weak D call: TRBD1 (6 bases). The CDR3 extends over 15 amino acids. Germline CDR1 is MGHDK and CDR2 is SYGVNS. Trimming pared 3 bases from V and 5 bases from J, leaving 13 bases between. DNA for the CDR3: TGTGCCAGCAGTGACCCCAGGGGAAGGACCGGGGAGCTGTTTTTT. This translates into CASSDPRGRTGELFF.

This clone occurred a few times. The chain joins TRBV19 to TRBJ1-2; D gene unclear. The CDR3 is made up of 15 amino acids. CDR1 is LNHDA and CDR2 is SQIVND in the germline V gene (reference sequence). Trimming left V 5 bases short and J 0 bases short, with 13 bases between. The CDR3 DNA reads TGTGCCAGTAGTGAGAATGACTTTCCTAACTATGGCTACACCTTC. It specifies CASSENDFPNYGYTF. Looking up the rest from reference TRBV19 and TRBJ1-2 gives the full variable domain: DGGITQSPKYLFRKEGQNVTLSCEQNLNHDAMYWYRQDPGQGLRLIYYSQIVNDFQKGDIAEGYSVSREKKESFPLTVTSAQKNPTAFYLCASSENDFPNYGYTFGSGTRLTVV.

The chain carries TRBV28 and TRBJ2-7; 7 bases align to TRBD1. The CDR3 runs 14 residues. V was pared by 4 bases and J by 7 bases, with 10 bases of the junction left unmatched. Germline-derived CDR1 and CDR2 are MDHEN and SYDVKM. This chain's CDR3 is CASSSRDRTGEQYF. Here the CDR3 DNA reads TGTGCCAGCAGTTCCAGGGACAGAACGGGAGAGCAGTACTTC.

The rearrangement links TRBV5-8 to TRBJ1-6, with 7 nucleotides matching TRBD1. CDR3 length equals 17 residues. Germline lookup yields CDR1 SGHTS and CDR2 YDEGEE. V gave up 4 bases and J gave up 4 bases; unmatched junction bases: 11. The chain's CDR3 is CASSHRQGPSYNSPLHF. As DNA, the CDR3 is TGTGCCAGCAGCCACCGACAGGGACCTTCTTATAATTCACCCCTCCACTTT.

This chain connects TRBV2 to TRBJ1-2; 9 positions agree with TRBD1. This CDR3 spans 13 amino acids. V dropped 4 bases and J dropped 4; count of bases not matched to a gene: 1. Germline V gene sequence: CDR1 SNHLY, CDR2 FYNNEI. The CDR3 loop is CASSGGQGYGYTF. CDR3 DNA sequence: TGTGCCAGCAGTGGGGGACAGGGCTATGGCTACACCTTC.

This chain links TRBV19 with TRBJ2-7; 10 bases agree with TRBD2. This CDR3 region has 17 residues. Trimming cost V 4 bases and J 5 bases; bases outside gene matches: 14. CDR1 is LNHDA and CDR2 is SQIVND in the germline V gene (reference sequence). CDR3 amino acids: CASSTGPLAGEGDEQYF. The CDR3 DNA follows: TGTGCCAGTAGTACCGGACCTCTAGCGGGGGAAGGGGACGAGCAGTACTTC.

This clone was counted a single time. The J gene is TRBJ1-1, the V gene TRBV30; no clear D. CDR1 and CDR2 from the germline V gene are GTSNPN and SVGIG (reference sequence). Deletions cut 3 bases from V and 4 bases from J, with 12 bases between. The CDR3 has 13 amino acids. The CDR3 here is CAWSRLSTTEAFF. The DNA of the CDR3 is TGTGCCTGGAGCCGACTCTCGACCACTGAAGCTTTCTTT. The variable domain in full, completed from reference TRBV30 and TRBJ1-1, reads SQTIHQWPATLVQPVGSPLSLECTVEGTSNPNLYWYRQAAGRGLQLLFYSVGIGQISSEVPQNLSASRPQDRQFILSSKKLLLSDSGFYLCAWSRLSTTEAFFGQGTRLTVV.

J is TRBJ1-2 and V is TRBV11-3; D call uncertain. V shed 1 base and J shed 2 bases, with 11 bases lying between them. In germline, CDR1 is SGHNT, CDR2 YENEEA. This CDR3 is built from 15 residues. Here the CDR3 DNA reads TGTGCCAGCAGCTTAGCAAATAGCGGCAACTATGGCTACACCTTC. This encodes CASSLANSGNYGYTF.

This chain uses TRBV28 with TRBJ2-1; D is unresolved. This CDR3 region has 12 residues. Germline CDR1 MDHEN, CDR2 SYDVKM. The V end lost 2 bases, the J end lost 9 bases, and 8 bases lay between the germline ends. This CDR3 is CASSLGVREQFF. The DNA for the CDR3 is TGTGCCAGCAGTTTAGGAGTACGTGAGCAGTTCTTC.

The rearrangement uses TRBV4-2 and TRBJ2-1; 9 bases line up with TRBD2. The CDR3 consists of 17 residues. Losses at the gene ends were 1 base for V and 7 bases for J; bases not matched to a gene: 11. Germline-derived CDR1 and CDR2 are LGHNA and YNFKEQ. For the CDR3, the DNA is TGTGCCAGCAGCCAAGCTAAAGCGGGGGGCCGGGGTAATGAGCAGTTCTTC. Translated, it gives CASSQAKAGGRGNEQFF.

V and J are TRBV9 and TRBJ1-3, with 8 nucleotides matching TRBD1. From germline, CDR1 is SGDLS and CDR2 YYNGEE. The ends lost 3 bases at V and 2 bases at J; junction bases unmatched: 4. The CDR3 is made up of 15 amino acids. The CDR3 loop is CASSGGDRTGNTIYF. The CDR3 bases are TGTGCCAGCAGCGGGGGGGACAGGACTGGAAACACCATATATTTT.

The chain links TRBV7-9 to TRBJ1-5; 7 bases line up with TRBD1. CDR3 length: 14 residues. CDR1 is SEHNR, CDR2 FQNEAQ, per germline (reference sequence). The ends lost 5 bases at V and 5 bases at J; junction bases unmatched: 6. The CDR3, as DNA: TGTGCCAGCAGCCTGGGACAGTTGGATCAGCCCCAGCATTTT. It encodes CASSLGQLDQPQHF.

This clone was counted once. J is TRBJ1-1 and V is TRBV29-1; 7 bases fit TRBD1. The V gene end was trimmed by 7 bases and the J gene end by 4 bases; junction bases not matched to a gene: 3. Germline CDR1 reads SQVTM; CDR2 reads ANQGSEA. CDR3 length: 11 residues. DNA of the CDR3: TGCAGCGCATCAGGGGGCACTGAAGCTTTCTTT. It codes for CSASGGTEAFF.

This sequence joins TRBV6-5 and TRBJ1-5, with TRBD1 matching 9 bases. The germline gives CDR1 MNHEY, CDR2 SVGAGI. V trimming: 5 bases; J trimming: 3 bases; junction bases outside the gene matches: 5. CDR3 length: 15 residues. The CDR3 reads CASSPDRGYNQPQHF. DNA of the CDR3: TGTGCCAGCAGTCCCGACAGGGGGTACAATCAGCCCCAGCATTTT.

CDR3 DNA sequence: TGTGCCAGTAGTAGGGTTCTAGGGGGCAGCAATCAGCCCCAGCATTTT. Translating gives CASSRVLGGSNQPQHF. The chain couples TRBV19 to TRBJ1-5; TRBD1 aligns across 7 bases. Per germline, CDR1 LNHDA and CDR2 SQIVND (reference sequence). This CDR3 has 16 residues. V shed 4 bases, J shed 1 base, and the junction held 7 bases outside the gene matches.

The chain uses TRBV9 and TRBJ2-3; no firm D call. The CDR3 is made up of 15 amino acids. The germline gives CDR1 SGDLS, CDR2 YYNGEE. V was shortened by 5 bases and J by 4 bases, with 17 bases between the two germline ends. CDR3 nucleotides: TGTGCCAGCAGGACCCTGGGCAGTTTCCCAGATACGCAGTATTTT. Translation: CASRTLGSFPDTQYF.

This clone has only one observation. The chain is built from TRBV30 and TRBJ1-1; D perhaps matches TRBD1 (6 bases). The germline V and J ends were trimmed by 3 bases and 3 bases, with 11 bases remaining between them. In germline, CDR1 is GTSNPN, CDR2 SVGIG (reference sequence). CDR3 length: 13 amino acids. The CDR3 nucleotides read TGTGCCTGGAGGGTCAGGGGAGACACTGAAGCTTTCTTT. Protein: CAWRVRGDTEAFF.

The J gene is TRBJ2-3, the V gene TRBV9; TRBD1 might be the D (6 bases). The V gene's germline CDR1 is SGDLS and CDR2 YYNGEE. This CDR3 region has 15 residues. The V end lost 0 bases, the J end lost 2 bases, and 10 bases lay between the germline ends. CDR3 bases: TGTGCCAGCAGCGTAGTTTTGGGGGCCACAGATACGCAGTATTTT. It is translated as CASSVVLGATDTQYF.